This T cell receptor beta chain was sequenced during a study of control samples from healthy donors and cancer patients. Measured with immunoSEQ multiplex PCR; TCRdb has only the in-frame clones, and not every one. This sample has about 94,000 clones, with 90% found just once. J was trimmed by 2 bases and V by 0 bases; bases with no gene match: 7. The germline CDR1 and CDR2 sequences are MGHRA and YSYEKL. CDR3 length: 18 amino acids. V is TRBV4-1 and J is TRBJ2-5, with TRBD2 matching 12 bases. The TCR comes from a woman under 30 in good health. The sample consisted of blood. The CDR3 nucleotides read TGCGCCAGCAGCCAAGATCTAGCGGGGGGGCATCAACAAGAGACCCAGTACTTC. Translated: CASSQDLAGGHQQETQYF.